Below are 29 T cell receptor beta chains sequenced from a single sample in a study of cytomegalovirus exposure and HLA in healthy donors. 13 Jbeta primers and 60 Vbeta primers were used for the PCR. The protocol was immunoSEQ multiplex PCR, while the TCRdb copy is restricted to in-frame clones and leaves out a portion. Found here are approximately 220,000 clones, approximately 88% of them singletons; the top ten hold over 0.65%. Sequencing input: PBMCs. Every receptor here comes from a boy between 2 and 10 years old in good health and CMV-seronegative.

In DNA form, the CDR3 reads TGTGCCAGTAAGGAGGGGACCTACAATGAGCAGTTCTTC. It codes for CASKEGTYNEQFF. This rearrangement joins TRBV6-1 to TRBJ2-1, with D perhaps TRBD2 (6 bases). The ends were cut back, 9 bases at V and 2 bases at J, with 11 bases in the middle. The V gene's germline CDR1 is MNHNS and CDR2 SASEGT. CDR3 size: 13 residues.

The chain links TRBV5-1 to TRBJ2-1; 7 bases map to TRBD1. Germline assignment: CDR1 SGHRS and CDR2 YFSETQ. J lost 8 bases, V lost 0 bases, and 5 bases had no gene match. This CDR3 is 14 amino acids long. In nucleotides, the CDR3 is TGCGCCAGCAGCTTGGGACAGGGATGGGATGAGCAGTTCTTC. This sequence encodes CASSLGQGWDEQFF. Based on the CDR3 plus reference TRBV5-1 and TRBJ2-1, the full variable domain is KAGVTQTPRYLIKTRGQQVTLSCSPISGHRSVSWYQQTPGQGLQFLFEYFSETQRNKGNFPGRFSGRQFSNSRSEMNVSTLELGDSALYLCASSLGQGWDEQFFGPGTRLTVL.

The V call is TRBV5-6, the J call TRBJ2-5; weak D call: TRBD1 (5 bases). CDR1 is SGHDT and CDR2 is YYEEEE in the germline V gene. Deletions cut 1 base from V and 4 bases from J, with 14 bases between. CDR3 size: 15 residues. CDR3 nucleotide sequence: TGTGCCAGCAGCTTGCGGCAGGGCCACAGAGAGACCCAGTACTTC. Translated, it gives CASSLRQGHRETQYF.

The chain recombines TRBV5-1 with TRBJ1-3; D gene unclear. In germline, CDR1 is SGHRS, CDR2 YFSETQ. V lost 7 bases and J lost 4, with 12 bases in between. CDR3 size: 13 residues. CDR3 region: CASAALGGNTIYF. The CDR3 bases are TGCGCCAGCGCAGCCTTGGGCGGAAACACCATATATTTT.

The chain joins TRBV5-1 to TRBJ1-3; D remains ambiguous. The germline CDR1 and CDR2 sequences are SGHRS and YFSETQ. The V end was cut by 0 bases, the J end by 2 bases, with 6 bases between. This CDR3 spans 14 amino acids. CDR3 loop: CASSLVGTGNTIYF. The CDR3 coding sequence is TGCGCCAGCAGCTTGGTCGGGACTGGAAACACCATATATTTT.

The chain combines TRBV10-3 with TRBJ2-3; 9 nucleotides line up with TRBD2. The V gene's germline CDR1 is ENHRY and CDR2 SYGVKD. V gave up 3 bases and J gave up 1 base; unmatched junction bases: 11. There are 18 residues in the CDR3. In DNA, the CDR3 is TGTGCCATCAGTGATTGGCGGCGGGAGGGTCATGGCACAGATACGCAGTATTTT. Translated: CAISDWRREGHGTDTQYF.

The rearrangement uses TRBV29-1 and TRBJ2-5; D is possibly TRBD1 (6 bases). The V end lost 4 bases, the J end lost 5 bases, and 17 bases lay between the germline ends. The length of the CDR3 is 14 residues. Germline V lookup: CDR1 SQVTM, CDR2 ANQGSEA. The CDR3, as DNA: TGCAGCGTTGGTCTTTCAGGGGCTCGGGAGACCCAGTACTTC. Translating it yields CSVGLSGARETQYF.

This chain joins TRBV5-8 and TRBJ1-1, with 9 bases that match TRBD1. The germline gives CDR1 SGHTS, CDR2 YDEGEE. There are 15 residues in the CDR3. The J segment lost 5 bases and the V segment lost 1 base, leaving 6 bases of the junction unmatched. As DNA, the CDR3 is TGTGCCAGCAGCTTGTATTGGGACAGGGTAACTGAAGCTTTCTTT. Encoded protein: CASSLYWDRVTEAFF.

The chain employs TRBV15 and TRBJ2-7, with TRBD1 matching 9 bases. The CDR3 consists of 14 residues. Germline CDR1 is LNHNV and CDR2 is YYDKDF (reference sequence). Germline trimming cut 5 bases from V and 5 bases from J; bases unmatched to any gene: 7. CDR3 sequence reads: CATSEKGQGHEQYF. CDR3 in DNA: TGTGCCACCAGCGAGAAGGGACAGGGCCACGAGCAGTACTTC.

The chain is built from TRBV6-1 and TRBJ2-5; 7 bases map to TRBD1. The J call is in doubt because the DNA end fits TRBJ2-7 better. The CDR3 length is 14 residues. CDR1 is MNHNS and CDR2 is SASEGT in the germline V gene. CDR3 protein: CASSHDRDLGEQYF. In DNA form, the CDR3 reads TGTGCCAGCAGTCACGACAGGGACCTCGGCGAGCAGTACTTC.

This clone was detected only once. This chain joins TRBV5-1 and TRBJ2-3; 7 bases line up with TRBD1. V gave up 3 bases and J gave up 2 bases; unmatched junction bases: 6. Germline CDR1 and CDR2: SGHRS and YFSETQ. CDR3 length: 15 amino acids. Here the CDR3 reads CASSSQGWNTDTQYF. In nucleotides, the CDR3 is TGCGCCAGCAGCTCACAGGGGTGGAACACAGATACGCAGTATTTT.

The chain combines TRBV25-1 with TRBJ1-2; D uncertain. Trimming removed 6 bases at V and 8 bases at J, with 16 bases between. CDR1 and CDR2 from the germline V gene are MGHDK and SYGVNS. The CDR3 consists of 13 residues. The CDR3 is CASSPALAGGYTF. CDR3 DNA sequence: TGTGCCAGCAGCCCCGCTCTGGCCGGGGGCTACACCTTC.

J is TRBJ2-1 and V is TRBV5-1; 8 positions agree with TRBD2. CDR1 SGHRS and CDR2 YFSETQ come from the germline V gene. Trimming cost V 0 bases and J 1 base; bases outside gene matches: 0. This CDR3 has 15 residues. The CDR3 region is CASSLVAGSYNEQFF. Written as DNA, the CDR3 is TGCGCCAGCAGCTTGGTAGCGGGATCCTACAATGAGCAGTTCTTC.

This CDR3 reads CASSQDPGGEQYF. The CDR3 nucleotides are TGTGCCAGCAGCCAAGATCCAGGGGGTGAGCAGTACTTC. The chain has TRBV14 and TRBJ2-7; 7 bases map to TRBD1. The V and J ends lost 0 bases and 7 bases, in that order; junction bases with no gene match: 3. The CDR3 is 13 amino acids. Germline assignment: CDR1 SGHDN and CDR2 FVKESK.

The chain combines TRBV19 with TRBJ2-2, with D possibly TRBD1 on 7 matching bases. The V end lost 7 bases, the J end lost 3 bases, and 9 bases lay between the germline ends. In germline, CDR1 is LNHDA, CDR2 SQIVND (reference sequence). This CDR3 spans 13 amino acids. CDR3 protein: CASTGGYTGELFF. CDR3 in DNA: TGTGCCAGTACAGGGGGGTACACCGGGGAGCTGTTTTTT. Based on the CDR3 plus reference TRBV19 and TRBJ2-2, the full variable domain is DGGITQSPKYLFRKEGQNVTLSCEQNLNHDAMYWYRQDPGQGLRLIYYSQIVNDFQKGDIAEGYSVSREKKESFPLTVTSAQKNPTAFYLCASTGGYTGELFFGEGSRLTVL.

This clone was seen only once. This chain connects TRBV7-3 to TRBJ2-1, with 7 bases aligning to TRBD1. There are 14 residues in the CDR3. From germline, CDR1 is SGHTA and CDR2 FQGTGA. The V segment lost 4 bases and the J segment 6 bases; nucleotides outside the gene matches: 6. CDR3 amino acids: CASSSEDRVNEQFF. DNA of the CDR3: TGTGCCAGCAGCTCGGAAGACAGGGTCAATGAGCAGTTCTTC. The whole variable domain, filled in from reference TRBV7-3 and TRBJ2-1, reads GAGVSQTPSNKVTEKGKYVELRCDPISGHTALYWYRQSLGQGPEFLIYFQGTGAADDSGLPNDRFFAVRPEGSVSTLKIQRTERGDSAVYLCASSSEDRVNEQFFGPGTRLTVL.

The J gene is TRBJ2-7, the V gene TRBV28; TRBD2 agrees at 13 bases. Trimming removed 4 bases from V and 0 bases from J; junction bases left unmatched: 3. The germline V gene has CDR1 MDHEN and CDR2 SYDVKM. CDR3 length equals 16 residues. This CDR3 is CASSYGLAGASYEQYF. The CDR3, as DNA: TGTGCCAGCAGTTACGGACTAGCGGGGGCCTCCTACGAGCAGTACTTC.

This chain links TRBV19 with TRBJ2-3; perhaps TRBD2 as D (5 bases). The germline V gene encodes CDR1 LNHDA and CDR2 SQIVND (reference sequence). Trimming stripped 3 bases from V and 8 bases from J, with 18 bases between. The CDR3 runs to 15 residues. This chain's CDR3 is CASSMVAERGGTQYF. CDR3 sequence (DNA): TGTGCCAGTAGTATGGTGGCGGAACGGGGTGGTACGCAGTATTTT.

CDR3 loop: CASTQSATGYEKLFF. The CDR3 nucleotides are TGTGCCAGCACCCAATCGGCGACAGGGTATGAAAAACTGTTTTTT. V gene TRBV7-9 combines with J gene TRBJ1-4; 7 nucleotides match TRBD1. J lost 6 bases, V lost 7 bases, and 11 bases had no gene match. This CDR3 region has 15 residues. Germline-derived CDR1 and CDR2 are SEHNR and FQNEAQ (reference sequence).

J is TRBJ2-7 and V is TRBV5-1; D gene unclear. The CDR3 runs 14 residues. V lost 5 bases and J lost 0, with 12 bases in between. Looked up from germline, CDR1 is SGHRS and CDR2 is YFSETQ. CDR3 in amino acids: CASRLEDSSYEQYF. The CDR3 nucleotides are TGCGCCAGCAGGTTAGAGGATAGCTCCTACGAGCAGTACTTC.

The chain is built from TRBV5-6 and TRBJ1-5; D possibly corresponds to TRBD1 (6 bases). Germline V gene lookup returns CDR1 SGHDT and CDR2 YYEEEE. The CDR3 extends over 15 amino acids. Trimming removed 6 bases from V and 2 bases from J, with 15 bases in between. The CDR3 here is CASTQGLGGNQPQHF. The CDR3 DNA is TGTGCCAGCACGCAGGGGCTCGGGGGCAATCAGCCCCAGCATTTT. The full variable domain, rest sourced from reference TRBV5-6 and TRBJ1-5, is DAGVTQSPTHLIKTRGQQVTLRCSPKSGHDTVSWYQQALGQGPQFIFQYYEEEERQRGNFPDRFSGHQFPNYSSELNVNALLLGDSALYLCASTQGLGGNQPQHFGDGTRLSIL.

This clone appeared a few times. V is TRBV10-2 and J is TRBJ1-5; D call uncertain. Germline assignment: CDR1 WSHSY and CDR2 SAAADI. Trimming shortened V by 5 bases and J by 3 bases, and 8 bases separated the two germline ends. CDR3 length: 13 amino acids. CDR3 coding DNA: TGCGCCAGCAGTAACAGTGCCAATCAGCCCCAGCATTTT. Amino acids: CASSNSANQPQHF.

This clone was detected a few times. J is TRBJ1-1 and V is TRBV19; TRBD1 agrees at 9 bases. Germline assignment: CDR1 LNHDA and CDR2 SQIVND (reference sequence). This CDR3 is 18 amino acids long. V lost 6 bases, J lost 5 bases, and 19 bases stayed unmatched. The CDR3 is CASSPPGTGMGFGTEAFF. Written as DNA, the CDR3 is TGTGCCAGTAGCCCTCCCGGGACAGGGATGGGGTTCGGGACTGAAGCTTTCTTT.

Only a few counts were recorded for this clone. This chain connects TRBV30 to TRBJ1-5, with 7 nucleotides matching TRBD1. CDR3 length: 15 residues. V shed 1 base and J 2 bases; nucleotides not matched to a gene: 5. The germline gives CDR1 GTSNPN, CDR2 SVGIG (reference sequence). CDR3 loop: CAWSAGTAGNQPQHF. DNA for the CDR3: TGTGCCTGGAGTGCCGGGACAGCCGGCAATCAGCCCCAGCATTTT. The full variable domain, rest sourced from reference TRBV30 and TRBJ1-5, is SQTIHQWPATLVQPVGSPLSLECTVEGTSNPNLYWYRQAAGRGLQLLFYSVGIGQISSEVPQNLSASRPQDRQFILSSKKLLLSDSGFYLCAWSAGTAGNQPQHFGDGTRLSIL.

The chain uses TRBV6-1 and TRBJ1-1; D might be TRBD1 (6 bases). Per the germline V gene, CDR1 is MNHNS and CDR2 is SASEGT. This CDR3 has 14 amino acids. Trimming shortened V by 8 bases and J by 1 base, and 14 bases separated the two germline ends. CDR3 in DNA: TGTGCCAGCGCCACGGGACACTCGAACACTGAAGCTTTCTTT. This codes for CASATGHSNTEAFF.

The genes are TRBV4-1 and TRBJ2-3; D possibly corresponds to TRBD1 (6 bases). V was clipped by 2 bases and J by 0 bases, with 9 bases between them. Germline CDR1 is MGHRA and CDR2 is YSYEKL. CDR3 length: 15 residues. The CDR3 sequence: CASSQTGSSTDTQYF. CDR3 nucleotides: TGCGCCAGCAGCCAAACAGGGTCTAGCACAGATACGCAGTATTTT.

The CDR3 here is CASSFGTGVDIQYF. The CDR3 DNA is TGTGCCAGCAGCTTTGGGACAGGGGTTGACATTCAGTACTTC. The rearrangement uses TRBV7-2 and TRBJ2-4, with 10 positions matching TRBD1. V lost 3 bases to trimming and J lost 8 bases; unmatched junction nucleotides: 4. This CDR3 has 14 residues. Germline CDR1 SGHTA, CDR2 FQGNSA.

The CDR3: CASSYGGTPGELFF. CDR3 sequence (DNA): TGTGCCAGCAGTTACGGCGGGACCCCCGGGGAGCTGTTTTTT. The chain links TRBV6-5 to TRBJ2-2; maybe TRBD2 (6 bases). This CDR3 comprises 14 residues. Germline V gene data show CDR1 as MNHEY and CDR2 as SVGAGI. V gave up 2 bases and J gave up 6 bases, with 10 bases separating them.

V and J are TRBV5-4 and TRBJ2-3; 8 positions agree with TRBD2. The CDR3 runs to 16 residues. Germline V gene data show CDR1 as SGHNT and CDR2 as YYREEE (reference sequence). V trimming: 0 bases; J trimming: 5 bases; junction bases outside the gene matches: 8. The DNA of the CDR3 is TGTGCCAGCAGCTTGGGATCAGCGGGAGATATAGATACGCAGTATTTT. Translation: CASSLGSAGDIDTQYF.